A single sample gave rise to the 14 T cell receptor beta chains below, sequenced in a study of cytomegalovirus exposure and HLA in healthy donors. Only in-frame clones appear in the TCRdb table, and some are missing; sequencing was by immunoSEQ multiplex PCR. Of 52,000 or so clones detected, roughly 87% appear once; the ten largest clones hold around 15%. Sequenced material: PBMCs. Receptor source: a woman under 30 in good health and CMV-seronegative.

This chain uses TRBV9 with TRBJ1-4; a weak D match, TRBD1 (5 bases). Trimming stripped 0 bases from V and 8 bases from J, with 8 bases between. Germline CDR1 reads SGDLS; CDR2 reads YYNGEE. The CDR3 length is 13 residues. The CDR3 DNA follows: TGTGCCAGCAGCGTAGACCCAGGGGAAAAACTGTTTTTT. This sequence encodes CASSVDPGEKLFF.

This chain uses TRBV5-5 with TRBJ1-4; D remains ambiguous. The V end lost 4 bases, the J end lost 5 bases, and 6 bases lay between the germline ends. In germline, CDR1 is SGHKS, CDR2 YYEKEE (reference sequence). The CDR3 sequence is 12 residues long. The CDR3, as DNA: TGTGCCAGCAGCCTTTTGAATGAAAAACTGTTTTTT. Protein: CASSLLNEKLFF.

The V and J genes are TRBV6-1 and TRBJ1-1; TRBD1 aligns across 9 bases. The germline gives CDR1 MNHNS, CDR2 SASEGT. The V segment lost 6 bases and the J segment 4 bases; nucleotides outside the gene matches: 3. CDR3 length: 13 amino acids. This CDR3 is CASRQTGGTEAFF. CDR3 DNA sequence: TGTGCCAGCAGGCAGACAGGGGGCACTGAAGCTTTCTTT.

J is TRBJ2-7 and V is TRBV5-4; 10 bases line up with TRBD1. This CDR3 spans 16 amino acids. CDR1 and CDR2 (germline): SGHNT, YYREEE (reference sequence). V was pared by 4 bases and J by 6 bases, with 13 bases of the junction left unmatched. CDR3 sequence reads: CASSGTGTGDPGEQYF. The CDR3 DNA follows: TGTGCCAGCAGCGGAACCGGGACAGGGGATCCTGGCGAGCAGTACTTC.

J is TRBJ1-5 and V is TRBV19; a possible D gene is TRBD1 (5 bases). The CDR3 has 11 residues. Looked up from germline, CDR1 is LNHDA and CDR2 is SQIVND (reference sequence). V lost 6 bases, J lost 12 bases, and 12 bases lay in between. In nucleotides, the CDR3 is TGTGCCAGTAGAATCGACAGAGTCCAGCATTTT. This translates into CASRIDRVQHF.

The rearrangement links TRBV18 to TRBJ2-7; the match to TRBD2 covers 8 bases. The CDR3 length is 16 residues. After removal of 6 bases from V and 2 bases from J, the junction contained 12 bases not matched to a gene. In germline, CDR1 is KGHSH, CDR2 LQKENI. Here the CDR3 DNA reads TGTGCCAGCTCGTCACCCTGGACTAGCCAGGCCTACGAGCAGTACTTC. This gives the protein CASSSPWTSQAYEQYF.

The V and J genes are TRBV13 and TRBJ2-3; unclear D gene. V lost 5 bases and J lost 0, with 6 bases in between. This CDR3 contains 13 residues. CDR1 is PRHDT and CDR2 is FYEKMQ in the germline V gene (reference sequence). CDR3 nucleotides: TGTGCCAGCAGCCCCGGGAGCACAGATACGCAGTATTTT. As protein: CASSPGSTDTQYF.

The chain uses TRBV4-1 and TRBJ2-1; 12 bases line up with TRBD2. The germline V gene encodes CDR1 MGHRA and CDR2 YSYEKL. Trimming cost V 0 bases and J 1 base; bases outside gene matches: 10. This CDR3 has 20 residues. The CDR3 DNA sequence: TGCGCCAGCAGCCAAGATTCAGCCCGGACTAGCGGGGTTTCCTACAATGAGCAGTTCTTC. Its protein is CASSQDSARTSGVSYNEQFF.

The rearrangement links TRBV7-9 to TRBJ1-5; weak D call: TRBD1 (6 bases). The germline V gene encodes CDR1 SEHNR and CDR2 FQNEAQ (reference sequence). V shed 2 bases and J shed 4 bases, with 6 bases lying between them. The CDR3 totals 13 residues. Here the CDR3 reads CASSLTGNQPQHF. The CDR3 nucleotides are TGTGCCAGCAGCTTAACAGGGAATCAGCCCCAGCATTTT. Variable domain in full (rest from reference TRBV7-9 and TRBJ1-5): DTGVSQNPRHKITKRGQNVTFRCDPISEHNRLYWYRQTLGQGPEFLTYFQNEAQLEKSRLLSDRFSAERPKGSFSTLEIQRTEQGDSAMYLCASSLTGNQPQHFGDGTRLSIL.

This chain links TRBV6-5 with TRBJ1-5; D is undetermined. The CDR3 covers 14 residues. Germline CDR1 and CDR2: MNHEY and SVGAGI. Trimming took 5 bases from V and 1 from J, leaving 9 bases between them. For the CDR3, the DNA is TGTGCCAGCAGTCTAGAGGGAAGCAATCAGCCCCAGCATTTT. Its translation is CASSLEGSNQPQHF.

This clone was seen a few times. The V and J genes are TRBV5-4 and TRBJ1-1, with 7 bases matching TRBD1. This CDR3 spans 16 amino acids. Trimming removed 5 bases from V and 1 base from J; junction bases left unmatched: 11. Germline V gives CDR1 SGHNT, CDR2 YYREEE (reference sequence). CDR3: CASSQEGARRNTEAFF. CDR3 sequence (DNA): TGTGCCAGCAGTCAAGAGGGGGCGAGAAGGAACACTGAAGCTTTCTTT.

CDR3 region: CASTGQLDSPLHF. The DNA of the CDR3 is TGTGCCAGTACGGGACAGTTGGATTCACCCCTCCACTTT. The rearrangement links TRBV19 to TRBJ1-6, with TRBD1 identical over 7 bases. The CDR3 runs 13 residues. Trimming at V came to 7 bases and at J to 8 bases, leaving 5 bases not matched to a gene. Germline V gives CDR1 LNHDA, CDR2 SQIVND (reference sequence).

V gene TRBV11-2 combines with J gene TRBJ2-3; weak D call: TRBD2 (6 bases). The CDR3 has 18 residues. Germline V gene sequence: CDR1 SGHAT, CDR2 FQNNGV. V gave up 1 base and J gave up 2 bases, with 19 bases separating them. CDR3: CASSLGHGTGSPTDTQYF. The CDR3 DNA reads TGTGCCAGCAGCTTAGGGCACGGGACCGGGAGCCCCACAGATACGCAGTATTTT.

V gene TRBV7-2 combines with J gene TRBJ1-5; D ambiguous. The V end lost 0 bases, the J end lost 6 bases, and 9 bases lay between the germline ends. CDR1 is SGHTA, CDR2 FQGNSA, per germline. The CDR3 extends over 14 amino acids. The CDR3 DNA follows: TGTGCCAGCAGCTTAGCGGTCAGTCTTCAGCCCCAGCATTTT. Amino acids: CASSLAVSLQPQHF.